This T cell receptor (beta chain) was sequenced during a study of T-cell reconstitution after alpha-beta-depleted transplantation in children. The CDR3 has 14 residues. The V and J ends lost 0 bases and 0 bases respectively, with 3 bases between them. Germline V gene lookup returns CDR1 LGHNA and CDR2 YNFKEQ. Whole-study findings and limits: Reportedly, roughly two months post-transplant, alpha-beta T cells arose from several hundred expanded graft clones. T-cell numbers and diversity one year post-transplant derived largely from freshly generated T cells. Surviving recipient T cells and thymic progenitors underlay high day-60 TCRbeta diversity in some patients.

The authors prepared the TCRbeta library with unique molecular identifiers. Each CDR3 protein gets one entry after TCRdb re-called the PCR reads with MiXCR. The data show 140,000 to 150,000 distinct CDR3 sequences, around 8.5% seen once. This clonotype has a count of ten or more. Its antigen remains unidentified. This TCR was sampled from a female patient between 2 and 10 years old who had a stem cell transplant for congenital amegakaryocytic thrombocytopenia, so the T cells may come from the graft donor. The sample in question was PBMCs, mostly from graft donor cells, obtained 180 days after TCRalphabeta/CD19-depleted stem cell transplant. The chain carries TRBV4-2 and TRBJ1-5; no firm D call. CDR3 sequence reads: CASSQDYSNQPQHF. The CDR3 bases are TGTGCCAGCAGCCAAGACTATAGCAATCAGCCCCAGCATTTT.